The present T cell receptor (beta chain) was sequenced within a study of blood T cell repertoires in COVID-19. The overall study: Samples of COVID-19 (acute and convalescent) were obtained from the United States, Italy and Spain. PBMCs, B-cell-depleted T cells, or T cells provided the cDNA or gDNA that made up the material.

The length of the CDR3 is 15 residues. Germline V gene lookup returns CDR1 SGHRS and CDR2 YFSETQ. Trimming pared 5 bases from V and 0 bases from J, leaving 12 bases between. The authors' processing: Reference gene primer amplification yielded estimated nucleated cell counts. Libraries were prepared by immunoSEQ multiplex PCR; TCRdb keeps only in-frame clonotypes and omits some of them. V, J and clone size reflect that table, while D and trimming were determined from the DNA. This table holds tens of thousands of clones, approximately 80% found once. Allocation to cohorts depended on clinical history reported by the participants.

The sequence was collected from a woman in her thirties or forties with acute COVID-19. Specimen: PBMCs or T cells enriched from blood (not recorded which). This chain connects TRBV5-1 to TRBJ1-3, with D unresolved. The CDR3 protein is CASSLVSSSGNTIYF. The CDR3, as DNA: TGCGCCAGCAGTCTAGTCTCGAGCTCTGGAAACACCATATATTTT.